Shown below are 28 T cell receptor beta chains from a single sample sequenced in a study of identifying expanded T cells in peripheral blood. Repertoires were generated with immunoSEQ multiplex PCR, while TCRdb's copy carries only in-frame clones and drops some. Of about 100,000 clones in the sample, approximately 89% were seen once. The sample taken for sequencing was blood. These receptors all stem from a person between 18 and 75 years old in good health.

The CDR3, as DNA: TGTGCCAGCAGCCAAGAGGGGTATGGTGAAAAACTGTTTTTT. Residues: CASSQEGYGEKLFF. The chain has TRBV4-2 and TRBJ1-4; D not resolved. The length of the CDR3 is 14 residues. CDR1 is LGHNA and CDR2 is YNFKEQ in the germline V gene. Trimming left V 0 bases short and J 7 bases short, with 9 bases between.

The rearrangement links TRBV6-5 to TRBJ1-1; D might be TRBD1 (5 bases). This CDR3 spans 14 amino acids. Per the germline V gene, CDR1 is MNHEY and CDR2 is SVGAGI. The V gene lost 2 bases and the J gene lost 7 bases, with 14 bases spanning the gap. As DNA, the CDR3 is TGTGCCAGCAGTTACGGGGCAGGGTCGAATGAAGCTTTCTTT. As protein: CASSYGAGSNEAFF.

This clone was recorded a few times. The genes are TRBV9 and TRBJ2-3, with 10 positions matching TRBD2. The CDR3 is 17 amino acids. Losses at the gene ends were 4 bases for V and 2 bases for J; bases not matched to a gene: 10. The germline gives CDR1 SGDLS, CDR2 YYNGEE. CDR3 nucleotides: TGTGCCAGCAGCCTCGATCCAGCGGGGGGGCCCACAGATACGCAGTATTTT. This gives the protein CASSLDPAGGPTDTQYF.

This chain joins TRBV7-8 and TRBJ1-1; no firm D call. Germline V gene lookup returns CDR1 SGHVS and CDR2 FQNEAQ. The CDR3 loop spans 13 amino acids. Trimming shortened V by 2 bases and J by 6 bases, and 10 bases separated the two germline ends. In DNA, the CDR3 is TGTGCCAGCAGCTTAATTGAGGGTTCTGAAGCTTTCTTT. Its translation is CASSLIEGSEAFF.

The V call is TRBV7-9, the J call TRBJ2-1; TRBD2 aligns across 10 bases. Unmatched junction bases numbered 12, after V lost 7 bases and J lost 0 bases. This CDR3 is 18 amino acids long. Germline V gives CDR1 SEHNR, CDR2 FQNEAQ (reference sequence). The CDR3 region is CASTQELAGLSSYNEQFF. The CDR3 region has the DNA TGTGCCAGCACCCAAGAACTAGCGGGGCTGAGCTCCTACAATGAGCAGTTCTTC.

The rearrangement joins TRBV6-1 to TRBJ1-2; D not resolved. V was pared by 4 bases and J by 4 bases, with 16 bases between. Germline V gene data show CDR1 as MNHNS and CDR2 as SASEGT. The CDR3 has 15 residues. CDR3 nucleotides: TGTGCCAGCAGTGGTCGCGTAGGGCCGGGCTATGGCTACACCTTC. Its protein product is CASSGRVGPGYGYTF.

The V gene is TRBV6-1, the J gene TRBJ2-5; D is unresolved. Germline CDR1 is MNHNS and CDR2 is SASEGT. V gave up 0 bases and J gave up 3 bases, with 20 bases separating them. The CDR3 extends over 18 amino acids. DNA of the CDR3: TGTGCCAGCAGTGAAGCTCGTTTAGGGCGGCTTCTAAAAGAGACCCAGTACTTC. It specifies CASSEARLGRLLKETQYF.

The chain recombines TRBV10-3 with TRBJ2-7; 10 bases agree with TRBD2. The CDR3 totals 14 residues. Germline V gives CDR1 ENHRY, CDR2 SYGVKD. After removal of 7 bases from V and 6 bases from J, the junction contained 9 bases not matched to a gene. CDR3 in DNA: TGTGCCATCACAGGTAGCGGGAGGACCGGCGAGCAGTACTTC. Protein: CAITGSGRTGEQYF.

The chain joins TRBV7-6 to TRBJ2-7; possibly TRBD1 for D (6 bases). The germline CDR1 and CDR2 sequences are SGHVS and FNYEAQ. The CDR3 is 16 amino acids. The V end was cut by 5 bases, the J end by 2 bases, with 19 bases between. CDR3 DNA sequence: TGTGCCAGCAGCAGCCAAACAGGGCTCGGCGCCTACGAGCAGTACTTC. The encoded protein is CASSSQTGLGAYEQYF.

The CDR3 DNA is TGCGCCAGCAGCCGGGGACAGGGGGCGGGAACCTATGGCTACACCTTC. Residues: CASSRGQGAGTYGYTF. The gene calls are TRBV5-1 and TRBJ1-2; 12 nucleotides line up with TRBD1. Germline V gives CDR1 SGHRS, CDR2 YFSETQ. CDR3 size: 16 residues. Trimming took 4 bases from V and 4 from J; bases not matched to a gene: 8.

V and J are TRBV6-6 and TRBJ2-7; tentatively, D is TRBD1 or TRBD2 (5 bases each). Germline CDR1 MNHNY, CDR2 SVGAGI (reference sequence). The V end lost 0 bases, the J end lost 2 bases, and 11 bases lay between the germline ends. The CDR3 runs 15 residues. The CDR3: CASSYSTRGPYEQYF. The CDR3 DNA is TGTGCCAGCAGTTACTCGACCCGGGGACCCTACGAGCAGTACTTC.

V usage is TRBV9 and J usage is TRBJ2-1; TRBD1 might be the D (6 bases). The V gene lost 3 bases and the J gene lost 5 bases, with 9 bases spanning the gap. There are 13 residues in the CDR3. The germline CDR1 and CDR2 sequences are SGDLS and YYNGEE. Here the CDR3 DNA reads TGTGCCAGCAGCGGCCGACAGGACAATGAGCAGTTCTTC. Encoded protein: CASSGRQDNEQFF.

There are a few counts of this clone. CDR3 loop: CASSFRGLGEREKLFF. CDR3 DNA: TGTGCCAGCAGCTTTCGAGGGTTGGGGGAGAGAGAAAAACTGTTTTTT. The rearrangement links TRBV7-9 to TRBJ1-4, with D perhaps matching TRBD1 (5 bases). V was pared by 3 bases and J by 8 bases, with 19 bases between. Germline lookup yields CDR1 SEHNR and CDR2 FQNEAQ (reference sequence). The CDR3 sequence is 16 residues long.

This chain links TRBV19 with TRBJ1-3; D may be TRBD1 (5 bases). There are 15 residues in the CDR3. CDR1 and CDR2 from the germline V gene are LNHDA and SQIVND (reference sequence). Trimming stripped 7 bases from V and 2 bases from J, with 15 bases between. The CDR3 loop is CASTESGGAGNTIYF. The DNA of the CDR3 is TGTGCCAGTACCGAGAGCGGGGGGGCTGGAAACACCATATATTTT.

V and J are TRBV27 and TRBJ2-1; 10 positions match TRBD1. V trimming: 6 bases; J trimming: 6 bases; junction bases outside the gene matches: 5. The CDR3 length is 14 residues. CDR1 is MNHEY and CDR2 is SMNVEV in the germline V gene (reference sequence). The CDR3 DNA reads TGTGCCAGCAGGGGTCGGACAGGGGGCAATGAGCAGTTCTTC. Its protein product is CASRGRTGGNEQFF.

This sequence joins TRBV6-6 and TRBJ1-2; TRBD1 aligns across 7 bases. The junction had 10 bases not matched to a gene; V was cut back by 5 bases and J by 4 bases. Germline CDR1 reads MNHNY; CDR2 reads SVGAGI (reference sequence). The CDR3 contains 15 residues. The CDR3 DNA reads as TGTGCCAGCAGTCCGCCAGGGGGTCCTAGCTATGGCTACACCTTC. Translating it yields CASSPPGGPSYGYTF.

J is TRBJ1-6 and V is TRBV5-1; D perhaps matches TRBD1 (5 bases). This CDR3 is 15 amino acids long. Trimming removed 0 bases from V and 9 bases from J, with 13 bases in between. Germline lookup yields CDR1 SGHRS and CDR2 YFSETQ. CDR3 nucleotide sequence: TGCGCCAGCAGCTTGGGTGGGGGAATGGGTTCACCCCTCCACTTT. This sequence encodes CASSLGGGMGSPLHF.

This rearrangement joins TRBV6-1 to TRBJ1-1; 8 bases line up with TRBD1. This CDR3 has 16 amino acids. Germline V gene data show CDR1 as MNHNS and CDR2 as SASEGT. V lost 4 bases and J lost 3; bases outside the gene matches: 10. Here the CDR3 reads CASSARTGSRDTEAFF. The CDR3 DNA reads as TGTGCCAGCAGTGCGCGGACAGGGAGTCGGGACACTGAAGCTTTCTTT.

In its sample, this clone was seen once. The CDR3: CASRRGGNYGYTF. CDR3 DNA: TGTGCCAGCAGGAGGGGAGGGAACTATGGCTACACCTTC. The chain links TRBV6-1 to TRBJ1-2; TRBD1 might be the D (5 bases). V lost 6 bases to trimming and J lost 2 bases, with 10 bases between them. CDR1 is MNHNS, CDR2 SASEGT, per germline. The CDR3 totals 13 residues.

The chain couples TRBV7-2 to TRBJ1-5; TRBD1 aligns across 7 bases. The V gene end was trimmed by 5 bases and the J gene end by 4 bases; junction bases not matched to a gene: 8. CDR1 is SGHTA and CDR2 is FQGNSA in the germline V gene. This CDR3 is built from 15 residues. The CDR3 loop reads CASSLWTGNNQPQHF. CDR3 DNA sequence: TGTGCCAGCAGCCTGTGGACAGGAAATAATCAGCCCCAGCATTTT.

This chain links TRBV4-3 with TRBJ1-2; D unresolved. The length of the CDR3 is 14 residues. Germline V CDR1 and CDR2: LGHNA, YSLEER. V lost 0 bases and J 8 bases, leaving 13 bases between the germline ends. Written as DNA, the CDR3 is TGCGCCAGCAGCCAAGAGGAGGCATTGGGGGGCTACACCTTC. It is translated as CASSQEEALGGYTF.

This rearrangement joins TRBV27 to TRBJ1-1, with D possibly TRBD1 on 5 matching bases. Germline V lookup: CDR1 MNHEY, CDR2 SMNVEV (reference sequence). This CDR3 has 15 amino acids. V gave up 1 base and J gave up 4 bases, with 13 bases separating them. In DNA, the CDR3 is TGTGCCAGCAGTTTATGGCAGGGCGGCATCACTGAAGCTTTCTTT. It yields the protein CASSLWQGGITEAFF.

The V gene is TRBV6-5, the J gene TRBJ1-4; a weak D match, TRBD1 (5 bases). Trimming left V 2 bases short and J 0 bases short, with 10 bases between. This CDR3 has 16 residues. CDR1 is MNHEY, CDR2 SVGAGI, per germline. CDR3 nucleotide sequence: TGTGCCAGCAGTTACGTCCAGGGAACAACTAATGAAAAACTGTTTTTT. Translated, it gives CASSYVQGTTNEKLFF.

V gene TRBV14 combines with J gene TRBJ2-7, with TRBD1 as a possible D gene (5 bases). V was cut by 5 bases and J by 4 bases, with 36 bases left in between. Germline V gives CDR1 SGHDN, CDR2 FVKESK. The CDR3 is made up of 21 amino acids. CDR3 region: CASSLGHRKIYGQPGVYEQYF. The DNA of the CDR3 is TGTGCCAGCAGCTTAGGACATCGTAAAATATACGGACAACCAGGAGTTTACGAGCAGTACTTC.

The rearrangement joins TRBV19 to TRBJ2-6; 8 bases match TRBD1. This CDR3 contains 17 residues. Per germline, CDR1 LNHDA and CDR2 SQIVND (reference sequence). V was pared by 6 bases and J by 4 bases, with 11 bases of the junction left unmatched. The CDR3 region is CASSGGQGIYGANVLTF. The CDR3 bases are TGTGCCAGTAGCGGTGGACAGGGAATCTACGGGGCCAACGTCCTGACTTTC.

This clone has only one observation. This rearrangement joins TRBV30 to TRBJ1-1; D unclear. The germline V gene encodes CDR1 GTSNPN and CDR2 SVGIG (reference sequence). The CDR3 length is 12 residues. V lost 0 bases to trimming and J lost 4 bases, with 6 bases between them. CDR3 in DNA: TGTGCCTGGAGTGTGGGTAGCACTGAAGCTTTCTTT. Translation: CAWSVGSTEAFF.

This chain links TRBV9 with TRBJ1-2; 7 bases map to TRBD1. From germline, CDR1 is SGDLS and CDR2 YYNGEE. This CDR3 is built from 14 residues. J gave up 3 bases and V 3 bases, and 5 bases lay outside the gene matches. The CDR3 DNA follows: TGTGCCAGCAGCGGCTACAGGGGTGACTATGGCTACACCTTC. This encodes CASSGYRGDYGYTF.

The chain carries TRBV15 and TRBJ1-3; 7 bases align to TRBD1. J gave up 0 bases and V 0 bases, and 5 bases lay outside the gene matches. The CDR3 runs 17 residues. Per germline, CDR1 LNHNV and CDR2 YYDKDF (reference sequence). The CDR3 region is CATSRDDRASSGNTIYF. In DNA, the CDR3 is TGTGCCACCAGCAGAGATGACAGGGCCTCCTCTGGAAACACCATATATTTT. Using reference TRBV15 and TRBJ1-3 for the parts outside the CDR3, the full variable domain is DAMVIQNPRYQVTQFGKPVTLSCSQTLNHNVMYWYQQKSSQAPKLLFHYYDKDFNNEADTPDNFQSRRPNTSFCFLDIRSPGLGDTAMYLCATSRDDRASSGNTIYFGEGSWLTVV.